The clone carrying this TCR beta chain was detected once. As processed by the authors: Estimation of nucleated cell counts was performed using reference gene primer amplification. The protocol was immunoSEQ multiplex PCR, while the TCRdb copy is restricted to in-frame clones and leaves out a portion. Clone size and V and J calls were adopted from that table, with D and trimming inferred from the DNA. This table has 250,000 to 300,000 clones, approximately 88% appearing once. This sample was taken from a study of blood T cell repertoires in COVID-19. About the study: From the United States, Italy and Spain came samples of acute and convalescent COVID-19. T cells, B-cell-depleted T cells, or PBMCs provided the cDNA or gDNA that served as material.

V was clipped by 8 bases and J by 0 bases, with 15 bases between them. CDR3 length equals 15 residues. Germline-derived CDR1 and CDR2 are MDHEN and SYDVKM. The chain combines TRBV28 with TRBJ2-3, with a weak D call TRBD2 (5 bases). Specimen: peripheral blood. The clonotype was recovered from a woman aged 25 to 45 who had recovered from COVID-19. The CDR3 nucleotides read TGTGCCAGCGGGCGGGCCTTCGGAAGCACAGATACGCAGTATTTT. It encodes CASGRAFGSTDTQYF.